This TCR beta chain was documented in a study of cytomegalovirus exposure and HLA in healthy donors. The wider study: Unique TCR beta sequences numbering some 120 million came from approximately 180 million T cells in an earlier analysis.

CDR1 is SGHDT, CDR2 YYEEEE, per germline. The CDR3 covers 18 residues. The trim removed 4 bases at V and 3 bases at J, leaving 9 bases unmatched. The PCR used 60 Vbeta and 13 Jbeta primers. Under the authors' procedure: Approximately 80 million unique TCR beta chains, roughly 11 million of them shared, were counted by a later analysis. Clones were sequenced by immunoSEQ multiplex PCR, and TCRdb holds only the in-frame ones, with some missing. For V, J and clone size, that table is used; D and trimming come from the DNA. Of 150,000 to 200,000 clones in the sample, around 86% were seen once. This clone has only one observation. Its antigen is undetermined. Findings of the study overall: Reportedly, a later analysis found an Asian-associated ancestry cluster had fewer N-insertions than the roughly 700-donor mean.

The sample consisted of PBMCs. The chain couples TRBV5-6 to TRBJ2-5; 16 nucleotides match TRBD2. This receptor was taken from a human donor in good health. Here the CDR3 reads CASSPNGTSGGAEETQYF. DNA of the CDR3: TGTGCCAGCAGCCCCAACGGGACTAGCGGGGGGGCTGAAGAGACCCAGTACTTC.